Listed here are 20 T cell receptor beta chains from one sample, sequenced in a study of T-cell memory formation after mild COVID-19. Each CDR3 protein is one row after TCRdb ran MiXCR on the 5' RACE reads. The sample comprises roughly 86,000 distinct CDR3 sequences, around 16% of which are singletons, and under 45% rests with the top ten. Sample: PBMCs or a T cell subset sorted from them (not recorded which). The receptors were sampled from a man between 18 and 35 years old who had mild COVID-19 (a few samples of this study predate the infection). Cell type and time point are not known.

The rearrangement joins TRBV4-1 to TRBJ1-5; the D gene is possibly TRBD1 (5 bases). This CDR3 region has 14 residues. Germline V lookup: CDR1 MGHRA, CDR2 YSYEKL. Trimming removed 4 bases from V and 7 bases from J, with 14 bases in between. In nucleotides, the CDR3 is TGCGCCAGCAGCCCCGAAGGGGCTGCACAGCCCCAGCATTTT. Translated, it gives CASSPEGAAQPQHF.

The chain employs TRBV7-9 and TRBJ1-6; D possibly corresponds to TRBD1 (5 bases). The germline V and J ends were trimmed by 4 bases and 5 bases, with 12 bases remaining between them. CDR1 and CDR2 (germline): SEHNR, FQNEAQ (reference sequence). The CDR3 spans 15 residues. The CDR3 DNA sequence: TGTGCCAGCAGCTCAACAGGCAGCGATAATTCACCCCTCCACTTT. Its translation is CASSSTGSDNSPLHF.

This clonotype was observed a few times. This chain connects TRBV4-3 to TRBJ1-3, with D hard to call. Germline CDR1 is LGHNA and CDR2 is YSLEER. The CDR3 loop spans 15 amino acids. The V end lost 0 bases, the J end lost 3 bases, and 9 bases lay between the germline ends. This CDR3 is CASSQERFLGNTIYF. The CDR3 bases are TGCGCCAGCAGCCAAGAGCGGTTCCTTGGAAACACCATATATTTT.

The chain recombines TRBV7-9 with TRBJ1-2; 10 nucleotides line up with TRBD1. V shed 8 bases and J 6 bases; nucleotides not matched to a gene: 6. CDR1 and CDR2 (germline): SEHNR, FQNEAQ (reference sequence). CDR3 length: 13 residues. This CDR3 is CASRGQGVHGYTF. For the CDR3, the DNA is TGTGCCAGCCGAGGACAGGGGGTCCATGGCTACACCTTC. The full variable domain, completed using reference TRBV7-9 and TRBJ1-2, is DTGVSQNPRHKITKRGQNVTFRCDPISEHNRLYWYRQTLGQGPEFLTYFQNEAQLEKSRLLSDRFSAERPKGSFSTLEIQRTEQGDSAMYLCASRGQGVHGYTFGSGTRLTVV.

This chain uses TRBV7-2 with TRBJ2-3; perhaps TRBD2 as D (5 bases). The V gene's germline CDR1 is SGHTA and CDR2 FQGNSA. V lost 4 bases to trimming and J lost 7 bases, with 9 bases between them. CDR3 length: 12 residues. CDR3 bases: TGTGCCAGCAGCTCAACGGGAAATACGCAGTATTTT. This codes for CASSSTGNTQYF.

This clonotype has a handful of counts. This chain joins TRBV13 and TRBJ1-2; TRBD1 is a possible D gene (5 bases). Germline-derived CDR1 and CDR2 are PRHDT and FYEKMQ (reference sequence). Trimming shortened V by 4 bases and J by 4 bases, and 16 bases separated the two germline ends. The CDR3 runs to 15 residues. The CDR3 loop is CASSSAGRTIYGYTF. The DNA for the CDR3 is TGTGCCAGCAGCTCCGCAGGGCGGACCATCTATGGCTACACCTTC.

CDR3 in DNA: TGTGCCAGCAGCATACAGAGATATAGCACAGATACGCAGTATTTT. Its protein product is CASSIQRYSTDTQYF. The J gene is TRBJ2-3, the V gene TRBV13; no definite D call. Trimming cost V 5 bases and J 0 bases, with 12 bases left between them. Germline-derived CDR1 and CDR2 are PRHDT and FYEKMQ (reference sequence). The CDR3 consists of 15 residues. The variable domain in full, completed from reference TRBV13 and TRBJ2-3, reads AAGVIQSPRHLIKEKRETATLKCYPIPRHDTVYWYQQGPGQDPQFLISFYEKMQSDKGSIPDRFSAQQFSDYHSELNMSSLELGDSALYFCASSIQRYSTDTQYFGPGTRLTVL.

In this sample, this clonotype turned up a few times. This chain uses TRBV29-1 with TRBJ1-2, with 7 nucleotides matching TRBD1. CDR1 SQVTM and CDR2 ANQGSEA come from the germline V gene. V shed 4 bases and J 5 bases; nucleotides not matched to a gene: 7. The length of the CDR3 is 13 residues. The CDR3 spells CSVAPPTGYGYTF. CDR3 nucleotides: TGCAGCGTTGCCCCCCCGACAGGGTATGGCTACACCTTC.

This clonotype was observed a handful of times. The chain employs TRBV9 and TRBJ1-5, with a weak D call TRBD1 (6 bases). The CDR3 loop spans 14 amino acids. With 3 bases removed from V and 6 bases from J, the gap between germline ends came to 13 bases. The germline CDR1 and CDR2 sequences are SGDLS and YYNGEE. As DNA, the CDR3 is TGTGCCAGCAGCGGAGGGGGGTATGCTCAGCCCCAGCATTTT. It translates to CASSGGGYAQPQHF.

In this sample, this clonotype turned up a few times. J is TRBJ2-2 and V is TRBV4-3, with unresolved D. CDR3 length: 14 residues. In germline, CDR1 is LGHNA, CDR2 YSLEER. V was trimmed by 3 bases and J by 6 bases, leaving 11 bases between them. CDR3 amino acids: CASSQLSVPGELFF. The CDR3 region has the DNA TGCGCCAGCAGCCAGCTTTCGGTCCCCGGGGAGCTGTTTTTT.

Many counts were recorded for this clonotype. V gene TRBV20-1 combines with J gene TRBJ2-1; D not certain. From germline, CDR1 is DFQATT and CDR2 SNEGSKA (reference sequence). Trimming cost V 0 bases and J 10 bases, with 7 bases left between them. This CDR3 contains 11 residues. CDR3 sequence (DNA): TGCAGTGCTAGAGATTCCCGAGAGCAGTTCTTC. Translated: CSARDSREQFF.

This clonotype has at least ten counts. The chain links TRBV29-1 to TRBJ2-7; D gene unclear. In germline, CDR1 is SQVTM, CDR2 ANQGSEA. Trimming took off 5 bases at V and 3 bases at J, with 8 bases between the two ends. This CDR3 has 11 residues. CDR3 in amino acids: CSVSQNYEQYF. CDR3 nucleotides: TGCAGCGTTAGTCAGAACTACGAGCAGTACTTC.

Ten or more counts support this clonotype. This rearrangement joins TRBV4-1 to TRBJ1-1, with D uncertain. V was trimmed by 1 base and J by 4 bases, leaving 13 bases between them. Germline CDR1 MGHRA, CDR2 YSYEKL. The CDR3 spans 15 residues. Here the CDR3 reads CASSQGPPGGTEAFF. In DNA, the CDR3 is TGCGCCAGCAGCCAAGGACCACCAGGAGGCACTGAAGCTTTCTTT.

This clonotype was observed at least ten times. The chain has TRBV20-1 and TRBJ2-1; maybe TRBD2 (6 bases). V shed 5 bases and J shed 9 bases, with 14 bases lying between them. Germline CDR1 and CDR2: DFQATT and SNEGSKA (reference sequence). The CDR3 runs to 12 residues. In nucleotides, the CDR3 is TGCAGTGCTGGCCACGAAGCGGGTGAGCAGTTCTTC. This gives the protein CSAGHEAGEQFF.

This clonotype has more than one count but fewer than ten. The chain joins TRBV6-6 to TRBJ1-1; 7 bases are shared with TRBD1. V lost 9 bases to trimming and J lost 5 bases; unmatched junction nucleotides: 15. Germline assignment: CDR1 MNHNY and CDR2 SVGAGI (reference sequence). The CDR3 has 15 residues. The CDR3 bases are TGTGCCAGTGTGCAGGGGGGGATTATCGGGACTGAAGCTTTCTTT. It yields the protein CASVQGGIIGTEAFF.

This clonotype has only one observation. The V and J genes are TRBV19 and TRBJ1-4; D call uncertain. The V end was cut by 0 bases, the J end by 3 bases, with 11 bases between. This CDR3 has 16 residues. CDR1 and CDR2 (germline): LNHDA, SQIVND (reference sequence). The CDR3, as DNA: TGTGCCAGTAGTATAGAGGCCCTGGCGGCTAATGAAAAACTGTTTTTT. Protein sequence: CASSIEALAANEKLFF. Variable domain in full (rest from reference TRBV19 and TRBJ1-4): DGGITQSPKYLFRKEGQNVTLSCEQNLNHDAMYWYRQDPGQGLRLIYYSQIVNDFQKGDIAEGYSVSREKKESFPLTVTSAQKNPTAFYLCASSIEALAANEKLFFGSGTQLSVL.

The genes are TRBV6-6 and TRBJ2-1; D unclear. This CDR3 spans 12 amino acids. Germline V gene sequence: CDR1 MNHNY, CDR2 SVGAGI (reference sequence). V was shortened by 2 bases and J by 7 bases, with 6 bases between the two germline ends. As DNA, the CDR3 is TGTGCCAGCAGTTACCCTGGTAATGAGCAGTTCTTC. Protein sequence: CASSYPGNEQFF.

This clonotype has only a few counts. CDR3 residues: CASSYILGGANTEAFF. As DNA, the CDR3 is TGTGCCAGCAGTTACATCTTAGGGGGCGCGAATACTGAAGCTTTCTTT. The chain combines TRBV6-2 or TRBV6-3 with TRBJ1-1, with 7 nucleotides matching TRBD1. The length of the CDR3 is 16 residues. Germline trimming cut 2 bases from V and 5 bases from J; bases unmatched to any gene: 11. Germline V gene data show CDR1 as MNHEY and CDR2 as SVGEGT.

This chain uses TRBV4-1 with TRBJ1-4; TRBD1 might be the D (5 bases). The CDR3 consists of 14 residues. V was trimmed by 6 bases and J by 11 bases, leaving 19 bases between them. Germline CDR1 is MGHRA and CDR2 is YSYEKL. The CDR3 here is CASSPWTGVGKLFF. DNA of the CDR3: TGCGCCAGCAGTCCCTGGACGGGGGTGGGGAAACTGTTTTTT.

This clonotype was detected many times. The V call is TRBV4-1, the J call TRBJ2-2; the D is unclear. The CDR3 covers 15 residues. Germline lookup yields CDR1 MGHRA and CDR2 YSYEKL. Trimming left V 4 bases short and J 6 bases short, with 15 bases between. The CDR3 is CASSPLGFGPGELFF. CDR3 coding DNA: TGCGCCAGCAGCCCCCTCGGATTTGGGCCCGGGGAGCTGTTTTTT.